The sequence of this T cell receptor (beta chain) was determined in a study of cytomegalovirus exposure and HLA in healthy donors. The overall study: Prior work identified 120 million or so unique TCR beta sequences in some 200 million T cells.

J lost 6 bases, V lost 1 base, and 0 bases had no gene match. The CDR3 covers 13 residues. Germline CDR1 is GTSNPN and CDR2 is SVGIG (reference sequence). Points on this clone: Its matching antigen is unknown.

Study-level results: Beyond CMV serostatus, there was no information to go on about immune exposure. A list of 164 TCR beta chains associated with cytomegalovirus was given. It was taken for granted in presence/absence analyses that sequencing depth across donors was roughly uniform.

A multiplex PCR was run with 60 Vbeta primers and 13 Jbeta primers. Here immunoSEQ multiplex PCR was the method, and the copy in TCRdb shows in-frame clones only, minus some. The sample lists about 110,000 clones, about 70% occurring once. The receptor's source is a man aged 30-40 years in good health and CMV-seronegative. The gene calls are TRBV30 and TRBJ2-2, with 9 bases matching TRBD1. Sequencing was carried out using PBMCs. CDR3 sequence (DNA): TGTGCCTGGAGTGGACAGGGGGCCGGGGAGCTGTTTTTT. It specifies CAWSGQGAGELFF.